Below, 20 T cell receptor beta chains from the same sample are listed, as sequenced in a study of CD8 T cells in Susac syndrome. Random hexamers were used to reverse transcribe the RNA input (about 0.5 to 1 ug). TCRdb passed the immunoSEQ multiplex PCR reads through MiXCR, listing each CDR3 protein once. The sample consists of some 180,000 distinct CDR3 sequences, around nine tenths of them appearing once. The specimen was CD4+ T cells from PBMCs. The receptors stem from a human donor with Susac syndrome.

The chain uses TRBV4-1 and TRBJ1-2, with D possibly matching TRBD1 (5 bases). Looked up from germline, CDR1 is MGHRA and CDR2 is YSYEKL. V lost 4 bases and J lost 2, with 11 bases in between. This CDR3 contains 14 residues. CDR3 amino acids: CASSRLPGNYGYTF. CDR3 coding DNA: TGCGCCAGCAGCCGCCTACCAGGGAACTATGGCTACACCTTC.

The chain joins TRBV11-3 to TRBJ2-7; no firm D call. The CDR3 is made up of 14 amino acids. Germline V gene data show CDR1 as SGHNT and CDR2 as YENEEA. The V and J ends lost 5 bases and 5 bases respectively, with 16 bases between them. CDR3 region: CASSLDGPAHEQYF. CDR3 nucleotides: TGTGCCAGCAGCCTGGATGGGCCCGCCCACGAGCAGTACTTC. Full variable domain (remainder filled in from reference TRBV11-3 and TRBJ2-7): EAGVVQSPRYKIIEKKQPVAFWCNPISGHNTLYWYLQNLGQGPELLIRYENEEAVDDSQLPKDRFSAERLKGVDSTLKIQPAELGDSAVYLCASSLDGPAHEQYFGPGTRLTVT.

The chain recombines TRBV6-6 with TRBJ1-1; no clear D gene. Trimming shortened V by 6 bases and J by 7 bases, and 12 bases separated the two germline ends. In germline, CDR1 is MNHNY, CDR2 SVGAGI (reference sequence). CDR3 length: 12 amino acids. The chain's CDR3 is CASRRSGGEAFF. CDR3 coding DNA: TGTGCCAGCAGGAGGAGCGGAGGTGAAGCTTTCTTT.

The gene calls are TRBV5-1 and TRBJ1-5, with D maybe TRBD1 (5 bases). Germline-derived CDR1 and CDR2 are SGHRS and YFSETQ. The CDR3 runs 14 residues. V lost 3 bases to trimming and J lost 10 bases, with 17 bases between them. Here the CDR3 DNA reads TGCGCCAGCAGCTCAATGCCTGGGGGGGGACCCCAGCATTTT. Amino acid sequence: CASSSMPGGGPQHF. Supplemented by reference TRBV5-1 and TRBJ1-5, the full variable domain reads KAGVTQTPRYLIKTRGQQVTLSCSPISGHRSVSWYQQTPGQGLQFLFEYFSETQRNKGNFPGRFSGRQFSNSRSEMNVSTLELGDSALYLCASSSMPGGGPQHFGDGTRLSIL.

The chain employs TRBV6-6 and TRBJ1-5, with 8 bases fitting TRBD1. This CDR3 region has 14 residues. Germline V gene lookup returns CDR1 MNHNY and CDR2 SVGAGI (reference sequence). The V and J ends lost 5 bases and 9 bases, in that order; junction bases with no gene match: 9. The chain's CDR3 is CASSRQGPNGPQHF. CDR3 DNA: TGTGCCAGCAGTCGACAGGGGCCGAACGGGCCCCAGCATTTT.

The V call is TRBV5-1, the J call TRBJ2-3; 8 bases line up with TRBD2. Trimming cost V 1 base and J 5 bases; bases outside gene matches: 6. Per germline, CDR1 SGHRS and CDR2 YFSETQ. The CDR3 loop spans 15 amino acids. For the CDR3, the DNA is TGCGCCAGCAGCTTGAACGGGAGGGCAGGAGATACGCAGTATTTT. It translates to CASSLNGRAGDTQYF.

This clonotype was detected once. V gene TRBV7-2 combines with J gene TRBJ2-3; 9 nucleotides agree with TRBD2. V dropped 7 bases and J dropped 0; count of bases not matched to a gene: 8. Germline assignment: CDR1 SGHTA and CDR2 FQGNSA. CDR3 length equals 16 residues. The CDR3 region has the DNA TGTGCCAGCACCGTACTAGCGGGTTTTAGCACAGATACGCAGTATTTT. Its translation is CASTVLAGFSTDTQYF.

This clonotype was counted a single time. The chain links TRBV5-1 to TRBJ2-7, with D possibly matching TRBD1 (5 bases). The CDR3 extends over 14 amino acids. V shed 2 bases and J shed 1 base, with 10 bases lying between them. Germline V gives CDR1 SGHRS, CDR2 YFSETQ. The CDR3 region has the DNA TGCGCCAGCAGCTTCGGTGCAGGGTCCTACGAGCAGTACTTC. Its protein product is CASSFGAGSYEQYF.

The CDR3 DNA sequence: TGTGCCAGCAGTCGCGACAGTTTGAGGAATCAGCCCCAGCATTTT. As protein: CASSRDSLRNQPQHF. This chain uses TRBV12-3 or TRBV12-4 with TRBJ1-5, with a tentative D call TRBD1 (5 bases). The CDR3 totals 15 residues. Deletions cut 5 bases from V and 4 bases from J, with 15 bases between.

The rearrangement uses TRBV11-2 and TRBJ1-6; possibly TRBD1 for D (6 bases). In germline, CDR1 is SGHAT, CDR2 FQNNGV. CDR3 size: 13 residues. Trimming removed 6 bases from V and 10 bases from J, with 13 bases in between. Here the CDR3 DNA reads TGTGCCAGCAGTACCACAGGGTTATCACCCCTCCACTTT. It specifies CASSTTGLSPLHF.

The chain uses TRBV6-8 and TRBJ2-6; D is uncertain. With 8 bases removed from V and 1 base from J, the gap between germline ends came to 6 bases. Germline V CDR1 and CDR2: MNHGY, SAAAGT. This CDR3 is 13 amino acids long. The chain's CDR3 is CASLGSGANVLTF. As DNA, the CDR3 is TGTGCCAGCTTAGGATCTGGGGCCAACGTCCTGACTTTC.

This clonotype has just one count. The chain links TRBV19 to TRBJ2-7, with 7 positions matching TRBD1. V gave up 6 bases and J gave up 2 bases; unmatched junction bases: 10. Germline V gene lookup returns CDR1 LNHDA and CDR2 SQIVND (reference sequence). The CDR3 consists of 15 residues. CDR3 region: CASRTGTVGPYEQYF. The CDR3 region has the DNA TGTGCCAGTAGAACCGGGACAGTGGGCCCCTACGAGCAGTACTTC.

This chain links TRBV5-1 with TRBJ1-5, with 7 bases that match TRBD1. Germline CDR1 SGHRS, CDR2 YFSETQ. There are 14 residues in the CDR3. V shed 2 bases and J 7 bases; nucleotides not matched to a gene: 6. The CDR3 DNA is TGCGCCAGCAGCTTCACAGGGGAGGAACAGCCCCAGCATTTT. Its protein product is CASSFTGEEQPQHF.

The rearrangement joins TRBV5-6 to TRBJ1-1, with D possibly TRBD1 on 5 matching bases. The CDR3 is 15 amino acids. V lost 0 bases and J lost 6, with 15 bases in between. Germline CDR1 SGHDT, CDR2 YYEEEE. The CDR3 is CASSLGFGTSAEAFF. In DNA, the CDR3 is TGTGCCAGCAGCTTGGGATTCGGGACTTCGGCTGAAGCTTTCTTT.

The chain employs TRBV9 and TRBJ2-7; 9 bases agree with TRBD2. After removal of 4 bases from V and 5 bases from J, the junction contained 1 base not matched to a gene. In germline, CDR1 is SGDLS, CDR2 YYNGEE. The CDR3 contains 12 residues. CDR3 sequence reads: CASSRTSDEQYF. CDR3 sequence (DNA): TGTGCCAGCAGCCGGACTAGCGACGAGCAGTACTTC.

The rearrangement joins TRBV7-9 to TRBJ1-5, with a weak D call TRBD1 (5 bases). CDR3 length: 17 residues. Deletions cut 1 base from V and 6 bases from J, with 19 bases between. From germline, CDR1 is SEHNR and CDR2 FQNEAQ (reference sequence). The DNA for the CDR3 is TGTGCCAGCAGCTTAGGGAGTTTGGGGCAGGGCACTCAGCCCCAGCATTTT. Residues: CASSLGSLGQGTQPQHF. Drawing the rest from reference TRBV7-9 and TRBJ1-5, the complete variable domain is DTGVSQNPRHKITKRGQNVTFRCDPISEHNRLYWYRQTLGQGPEFLTYFQNEAQLEKSRLLSDRFSAERPKGSFSTLEIQRTEQGDSAMYLCASSLGSLGQGTQPQHFGDGTRLSIL.

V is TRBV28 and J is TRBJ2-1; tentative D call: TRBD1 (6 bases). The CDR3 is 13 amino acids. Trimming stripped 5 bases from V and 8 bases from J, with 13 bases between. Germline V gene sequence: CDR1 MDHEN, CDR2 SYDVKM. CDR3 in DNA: TGTGCCAGCAGTCGGAAGAACAGGGATGAGCAGTTCTTC. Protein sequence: CASSRKNRDEQFF.

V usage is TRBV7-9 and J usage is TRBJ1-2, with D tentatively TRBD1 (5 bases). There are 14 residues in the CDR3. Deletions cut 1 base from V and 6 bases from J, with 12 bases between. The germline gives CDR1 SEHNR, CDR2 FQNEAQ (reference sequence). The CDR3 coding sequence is TGTGCCAGCAGCTTAGGTCAGGCCAGGGATGGCTACACCTTC. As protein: CASSLGQARDGYTF.

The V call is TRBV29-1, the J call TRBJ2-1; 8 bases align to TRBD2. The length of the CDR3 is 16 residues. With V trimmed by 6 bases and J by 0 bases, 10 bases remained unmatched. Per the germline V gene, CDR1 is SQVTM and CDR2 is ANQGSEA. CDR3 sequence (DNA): TGCAGCGTCGGGGGGGGCGGAATCTTCTCCTACAATGAGCAGTTCTTC. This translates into CSVGGGGIFSYNEQFF.

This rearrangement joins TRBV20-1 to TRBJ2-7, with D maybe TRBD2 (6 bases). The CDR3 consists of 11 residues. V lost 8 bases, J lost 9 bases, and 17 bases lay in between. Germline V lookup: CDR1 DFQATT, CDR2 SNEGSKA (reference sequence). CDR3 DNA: TGCAGTATCGGGGAGGTAGCTGGGCAGTACTTC. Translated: CSIGEVAGQYF.